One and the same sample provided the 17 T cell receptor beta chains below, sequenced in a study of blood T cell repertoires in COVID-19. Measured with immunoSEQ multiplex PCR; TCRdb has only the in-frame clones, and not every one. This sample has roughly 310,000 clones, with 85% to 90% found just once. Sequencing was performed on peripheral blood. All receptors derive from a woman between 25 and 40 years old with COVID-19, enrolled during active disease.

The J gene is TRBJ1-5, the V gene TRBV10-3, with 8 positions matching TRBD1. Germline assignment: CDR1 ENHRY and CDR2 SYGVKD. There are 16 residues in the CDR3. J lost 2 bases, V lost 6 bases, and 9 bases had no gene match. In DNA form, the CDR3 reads TGTGCCATCAGCCAGGGGGCTCTAGGGGGCAATCAGCCCCAGCATTTT. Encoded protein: CAISQGALGGNQPQHF.

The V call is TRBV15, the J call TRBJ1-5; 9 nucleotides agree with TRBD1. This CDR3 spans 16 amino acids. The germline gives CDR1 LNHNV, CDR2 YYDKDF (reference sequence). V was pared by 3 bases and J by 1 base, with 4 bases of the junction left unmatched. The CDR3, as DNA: TGTGCCACCAGCAGGGGACAGGGAAGAAGCAATCAGCCCCAGCATTTT. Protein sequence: CATSRGQGRSNQPQHF.

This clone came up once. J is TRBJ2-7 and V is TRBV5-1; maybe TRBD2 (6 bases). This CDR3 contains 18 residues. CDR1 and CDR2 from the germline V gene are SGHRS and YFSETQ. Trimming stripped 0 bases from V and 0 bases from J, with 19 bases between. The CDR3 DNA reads TGCGCCAGCAGCTTGGAAGGGGATTGGGGACTTAGCTCCTACGAGCAGTACTTC. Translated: CASSLEGDWGLSSYEQYF.

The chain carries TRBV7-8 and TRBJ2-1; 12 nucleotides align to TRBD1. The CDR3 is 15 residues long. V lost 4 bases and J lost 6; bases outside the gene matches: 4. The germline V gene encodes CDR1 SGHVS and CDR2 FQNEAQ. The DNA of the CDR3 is TGTGCCAGCAGCTCCGGGACAGGGGGCCTCAATGAGCAGTTCTTC. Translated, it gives CASSSGTGGLNEQFF.

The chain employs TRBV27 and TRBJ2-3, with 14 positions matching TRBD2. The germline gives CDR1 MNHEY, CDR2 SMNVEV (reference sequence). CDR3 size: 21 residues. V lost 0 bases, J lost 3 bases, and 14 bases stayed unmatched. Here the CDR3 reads CASSLSAIPGLAGVSTDTQYF. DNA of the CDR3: TGTGCCAGCAGTTTATCGGCTATTCCGGGACTAGCGGGAGTGAGTACAGATACGCAGTATTTT.

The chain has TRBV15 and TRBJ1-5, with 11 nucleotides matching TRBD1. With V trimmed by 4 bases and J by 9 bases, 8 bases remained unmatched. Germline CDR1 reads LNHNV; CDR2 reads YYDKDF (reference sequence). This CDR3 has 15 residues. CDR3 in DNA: TGTGCCACCAGCAACTTGGGGACAGGGGGTCGGCCCCAGCATTTT. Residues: CATSNLGTGGRPQHF.

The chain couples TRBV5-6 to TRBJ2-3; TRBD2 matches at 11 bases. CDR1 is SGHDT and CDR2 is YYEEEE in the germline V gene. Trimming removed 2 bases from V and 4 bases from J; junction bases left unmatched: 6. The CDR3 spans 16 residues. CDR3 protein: CASSFSLAGGADTQYF. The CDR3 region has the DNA TGTGCCAGCAGCTTCAGCCTAGCGGGAGGCGCAGATACGCAGTATTTT.

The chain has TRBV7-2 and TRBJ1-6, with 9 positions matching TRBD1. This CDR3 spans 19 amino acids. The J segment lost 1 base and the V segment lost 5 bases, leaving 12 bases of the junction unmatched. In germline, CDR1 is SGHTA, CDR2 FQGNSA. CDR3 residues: CASSPGTGGQGSYNSPLHF. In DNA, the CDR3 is TGTGCCAGCAGCCCCGGGACAGGCGGACAGGGGTCCTATAATTCACCCCTCCACTTT.

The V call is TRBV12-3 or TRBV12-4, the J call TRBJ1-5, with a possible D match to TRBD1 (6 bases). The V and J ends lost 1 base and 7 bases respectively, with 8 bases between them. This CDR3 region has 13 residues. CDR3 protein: CASSLDQGQPQHF. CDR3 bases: TGTGCCAGCAGTTTAGATCAGGGGCAGCCCCAGCATTTT.

As DNA, the CDR3 is TGCGCCAGCAGCTTAGCGGCGAACACTGAAGCTTTCTTT. Amino acids: CASSLAANTEAFF. The chain employs TRBV5-1 and TRBJ1-1; D unclear. V was shortened by 2 bases and J by 1 base, with 6 bases between the two germline ends. CDR1 SGHRS and CDR2 YFSETQ come from the germline V gene. The CDR3 has 13 amino acids.

The CDR3 nucleotides are TGTGCCTGGGTACCCGGAGGCGACTATGGCTACACCTTC. Translating it yields CAWVPGGDYGYTF. The V gene is TRBV30, the J gene TRBJ1-2; D ambiguous. V lost 5 bases to trimming and J lost 3 bases, with 13 bases between them. CDR1 is GTSNPN, CDR2 SVGIG, per germline (reference sequence). This CDR3 is 13 amino acids long. Full variable domain (remainder filled in from reference TRBV30 and TRBJ1-2): SQTIHQWPATLVQPVGSPLSLECTVEGTSNPNLYWYRQAAGRGLQLLFYSVGIGQISSEVPQNLSASRPQDRQFILSSKKLLLSDSGFYLCAWVPGGDYGYTFGSGTRLTVV.

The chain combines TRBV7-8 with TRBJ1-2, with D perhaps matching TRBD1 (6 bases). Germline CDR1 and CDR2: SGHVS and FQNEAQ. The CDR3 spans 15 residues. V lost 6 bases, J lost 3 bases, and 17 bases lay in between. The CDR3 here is CASRKGGGRDYGYTF. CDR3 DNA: TGTGCCAGCAGAAAAGGGGGAGGGCGGGACTATGGCTACACCTTC.

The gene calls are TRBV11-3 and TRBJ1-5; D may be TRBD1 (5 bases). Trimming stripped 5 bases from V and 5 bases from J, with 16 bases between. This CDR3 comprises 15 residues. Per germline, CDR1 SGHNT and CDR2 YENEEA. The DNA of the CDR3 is TGTGCCAGCAGCCTATCACAGGACACTTATCAGCCCCAGCATTTT. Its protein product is CASSLSQDTYQPQHF.

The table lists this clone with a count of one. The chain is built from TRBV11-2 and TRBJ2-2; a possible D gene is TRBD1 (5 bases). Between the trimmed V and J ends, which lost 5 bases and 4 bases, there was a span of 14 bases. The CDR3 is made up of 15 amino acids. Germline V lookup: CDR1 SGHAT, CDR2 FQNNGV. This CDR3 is CASSPGIGSTGELFF. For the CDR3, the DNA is TGTGCCAGCAGCCCAGGGATTGGCTCCACCGGGGAGCTGTTTTTT. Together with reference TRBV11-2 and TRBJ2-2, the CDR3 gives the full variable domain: EAGVAQSPRYKIIEKRQSVAFWCNPISGHATLYWYQQILGQGPKLLIQFQNNGVVDDSQLPKDRFSAERLKGVDSTLKIQPAKLEDSAVYLCASSPGIGSTGELFFGEGSRLTVL.

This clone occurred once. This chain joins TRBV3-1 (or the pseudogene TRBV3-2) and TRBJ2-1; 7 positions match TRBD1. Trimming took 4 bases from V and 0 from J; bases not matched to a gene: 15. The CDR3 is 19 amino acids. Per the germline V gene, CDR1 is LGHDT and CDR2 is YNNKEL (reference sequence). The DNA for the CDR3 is TGTGCCAGCAGCCCTAGATTGACAGGGCTACCCCGCTCCTACAATGAGCAGTTCTTC. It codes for CASSPRLTGLPRSYNEQFF.

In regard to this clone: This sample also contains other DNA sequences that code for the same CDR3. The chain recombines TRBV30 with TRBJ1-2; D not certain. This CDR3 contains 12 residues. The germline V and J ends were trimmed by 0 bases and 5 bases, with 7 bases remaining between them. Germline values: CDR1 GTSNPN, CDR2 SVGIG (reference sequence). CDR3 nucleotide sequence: TGTGCCTGGAGTGTAGGAGGATATGGCTACACCTTC. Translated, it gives CAWSVGGYGYTF.

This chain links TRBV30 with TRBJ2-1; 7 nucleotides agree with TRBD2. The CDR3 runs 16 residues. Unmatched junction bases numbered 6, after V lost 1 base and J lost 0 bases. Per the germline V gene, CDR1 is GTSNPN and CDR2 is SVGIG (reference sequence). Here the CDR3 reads CAWSAMGGSSYNEQFF. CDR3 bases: TGTGCCTGGAGTGCTATGGGCGGGAGCTCCTACAATGAGCAGTTCTTC.